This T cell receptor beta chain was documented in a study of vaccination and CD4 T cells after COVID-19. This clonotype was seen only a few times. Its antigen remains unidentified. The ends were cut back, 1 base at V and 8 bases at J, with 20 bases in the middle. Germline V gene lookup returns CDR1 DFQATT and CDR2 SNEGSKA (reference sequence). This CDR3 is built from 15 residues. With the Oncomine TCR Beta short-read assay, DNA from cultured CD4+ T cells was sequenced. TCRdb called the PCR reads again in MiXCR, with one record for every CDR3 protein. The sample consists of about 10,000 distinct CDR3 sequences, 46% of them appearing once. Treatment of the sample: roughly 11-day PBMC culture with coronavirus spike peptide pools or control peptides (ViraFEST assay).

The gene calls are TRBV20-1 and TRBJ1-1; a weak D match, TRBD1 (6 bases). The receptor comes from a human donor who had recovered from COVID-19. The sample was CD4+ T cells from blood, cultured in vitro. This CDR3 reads CSARGLIGWGAEAFF. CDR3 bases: TGCAGTGCTAGAGGACTTATTGGATGGGGGGCAGAAGCTTTCTTT.